The 28 T cell receptor beta chains reported below all come from one sample, sequenced in a study of immune heterogeneity within non-small cell lung tumors. Per sample, about 600 ng of bulk tumor genomic DNA was the template used. Biopsies that were spaced far apart were taken, several per primary tumor, during surgery. Before undergoing curative surgery, patients had newly diagnosed non-small cell lung cancer that was untreated. It was a multiplex PCR that amplified TCR beta CDR3, with 32 V and 13 J primers. Each CDR3 protein is one row after TCRdb ran MiXCR on the multiplex PCR reads. The sample holds some 2,500 distinct CDR3 sequences, 20% to 30% seen once. The sequenced sample consisted of lung tumor tissue. Source of these receptors: a man aged 40-55 years with non-small cell lung cancer.

In its sample, this clonotype is large. This rearrangement joins TRBV7-9 to TRBJ1-4, with a possible D match to TRBD1 (5 bases). The CDR3 runs 16 residues. Trimming shortened V by 4 bases and J by 4 bases, and 16 bases separated the two germline ends. Germline V gene data show CDR1 as SEHNR and CDR2 as FQNEAQ (reference sequence). In DNA, the CDR3 is TGTGCCAGCAGCTACTATTCCGGGACGGATAATGAAAAACTGTTTTTT. It yields the protein CASSYYSGTDNEKLFF.

This clonotype was observed many times. This chain connects TRBV19 to TRBJ2-5; tentatively, D is TRBD2 (5 bases). Trimming took 4 bases from V and 5 from J, leaving 14 bases between them. The CDR3 loop spans 14 amino acids. CDR1 and CDR2 (germline): LNHDA, SQIVND (reference sequence). The CDR3 loop is CASSRDGEPETQYF. Here the CDR3 DNA reads TGTGCCAGTAGTAGAGACGGGGAACCGGAGACCCAGTACTTC.

The CDR3 sequence is CASSIGGDFSNQPQHF. Here the CDR3 DNA reads TGTGCCAGTAGTATAGGGGGCGACTTTAGCAATCAGCCCCAGCATTTT. This sequence joins TRBV19 and TRBJ1-5, with a possible D match to TRBD1 (5 bases). Per the germline V gene, CDR1 is LNHDA and CDR2 is SQIVND (reference sequence). V shed 1 base and J shed 0 bases, with 10 bases lying between them. The CDR3 covers 16 residues.

This clonotype ranks as medium-sized (0.01 to 0.1%). The rearrangement joins TRBV9 to TRBJ2-3; TRBD2 aligns across 11 bases. The CDR3 has 19 residues. CDR1 SGDLS and CDR2 YYNGEE come from the germline V gene. V lost 4 bases to trimming and J lost 2 bases; unmatched junction nucleotides: 15. Here the CDR3 reads CASSSTGLAATYYTDTQYF. The CDR3 nucleotides are TGTGCCAGCAGCTCTACGGGACTAGCGGCAACTTACTACACAGATACGCAGTATTTT.

This clonotype qualifies as large (0.1 to 1%). The chain links TRBV2 to TRBJ1-6; the match to TRBD1 covers 8 bases. After removal of 6 bases from V and 5 bases from J, the junction contained 6 bases not matched to a gene. CDR3 length: 15 residues. The germline CDR1 and CDR2 sequences are SNHLY and FYNNEI. CDR3 sequence: CASRLGQGNNSPLHF. CDR3 sequence (DNA): TGTGCCAGCAGACTTGGACAGGGTAATAATTCACCCCTCCACTTT.

The chain has TRBV27 and TRBJ1-3; no reliable D call. Germline V lookup: CDR1 MNHEY, CDR2 SMNVEV (reference sequence). This CDR3 has 15 amino acids. V shed 5 bases and J shed 0 bases, with 11 bases lying between them. In DNA, the CDR3 is TGTGCCAGCAGTGATTTCGGATACTCTGGAAACACCATATATTTT. The encoded protein is CASSDFGYSGNTIYF.

The CDR3 DNA reads as TGCGCCAGCAGGTGGGGGACAGCAACTAATGAAAAACTGTTTTTT. Its translation is CASRWGTATNEKLFF. This sequence joins TRBV5-1 and TRBJ1-4, with TRBD1 matching 7 bases. The CDR3 contains 15 residues. V lost 5 bases, J lost 0 bases, and 4 bases stayed unmatched. CDR1 SGHRS and CDR2 YFSETQ come from the germline V gene.

In its sample, this clonotype was seen many times. CDR3 sequence: CASSRGGDNEQFF. The CDR3 nucleotides read TGTGCCAGCTCACGGGGGGGGGACAATGAGCAGTTCTTC. The genes are TRBV18 and TRBJ2-1, with 7 bases aligning to TRBD2. With 4 bases clipped from V and 5 bases from J, the junction kept 2 bases outside the gene matches. The CDR3 spans 13 residues. Looked up from germline, CDR1 is KGHSH and CDR2 is LQKENI.

This clonotype is medium-sized (0.01 to 0.1%) within its sample. This sequence joins TRBV7-9 and TRBJ2-2; perhaps TRBD2 as D (5 bases). The V gene lost 5 bases and the J gene lost 0 bases, with 13 bases spanning the gap. The CDR3 runs to 16 residues. Germline V gene lookup returns CDR1 SEHNR and CDR2 FQNEAQ (reference sequence). The CDR3 reads CASSDTEDPNTGELFF. In DNA, the CDR3 is TGTGCCAGCAGCGACACGGAGGACCCGAACACCGGGGAGCTGTTTTTT.

This clonotype ranks as medium-sized (0.01 to 0.1%). The chain couples TRBV6-2 or TRBV6-3 to TRBJ2-2; weak D call: TRBD1 (5 bases). This CDR3 comprises 12 residues. V dropped 8 bases and J dropped 6 bases, with 10 bases sitting between them. The V gene's germline CDR1 is MNHEY and CDR2 SVGEGT. The CDR3 here is CASLGLPGELFF. The CDR3 DNA reads as TGTGCCAGCTTGGGGCTCCCCGGGGAGCTGTTTTTT.

This clonotype is categorized as medium-sized. The V call is TRBV20-1, the J call TRBJ1-1, with a tentative D call TRBD1 (6 bases). CDR1 is DFQATT and CDR2 is SNEGSKA in the germline V gene (reference sequence). The CDR3 has 12 residues. The V and J ends lost 3 bases and 7 bases respectively, with 12 bases between them. The CDR3 DNA follows: TGCAGTGCTAGTTGGAGACAGGATGAAGCTTTCTTT. Translation: CSASWRQDEAFF.

This sequence joins TRBV10-3 and TRBJ1-2; D remains unclear. This CDR3 region has 14 residues. In germline, CDR1 is ENHRY, CDR2 SYGVKD. Trimming shortened V by 6 bases and J by 3 bases, and 14 bases separated the two germline ends. The CDR3 loop reads CAIRRRDSDYGYTF. The CDR3 DNA follows: TGTGCCATCAGGCGGCGTGACTCCGACTATGGCTACACCTTC.

By frequency in the sample, this clonotype is medium-sized (0.01 to 0.1%). V usage is TRBV6-1 and J usage is TRBJ2-3, with 7 positions matching TRBD1. J was trimmed by 1 base and V by 8 bases; bases with no gene match: 24. This CDR3 has 20 amino acids. The germline V gene encodes CDR1 MNHNS and CDR2 SASEGT. The chain's CDR3 is CASARRRQGFVFGGTDTQYF. DNA of the CDR3: TGTGCCAGCGCCCGGCGGAGACAGGGTTTTGTATTTGGGGGCACAGATACGCAGTATTTT.

By share, this clonotype ranks as medium-sized. V is TRBV6-1 and J is TRBJ2-6, with D possibly being TRBD2 (6 bases). Trimming pared 1 base from V and 3 bases from J, leaving 10 bases between. CDR3 length: 16 amino acids. Germline CDR1 reads MNHNS; CDR2 reads SASEGT. CDR3 residues: CASSEDGGNGANVLTF. The CDR3 DNA is TGTGCCAGCAGTGAAGACGGGGGAAATGGGGCCAACGTCCTGACTTTC.

Sample share makes this clonotype medium-sized. The CDR3: CASSYGQGHEQYF. The DNA of the CDR3 is TGTGCCAGCAGTTACGGGCAGGGGCACGAGCAGTACTTC. This chain uses TRBV6-1 with TRBJ2-7, with D perhaps TRBD1 (6 bases). V was cut by 5 bases and J by 5 bases, with 13 bases left in between. The CDR3 is made up of 13 amino acids. Germline CDR1 reads MNHNS; CDR2 reads SASEGT.

The J gene is TRBJ1-1, the V gene TRBV27; TRBD1 might be the D (5 bases). CDR1 and CDR2 from the germline V gene are MNHEY and SMNVEV (reference sequence). Deletions cut 2 bases from V and 5 bases from J, with 18 bases between. The CDR3 totals 16 residues. The CDR3 loop reads CASSLGTGSPWTEAFF. In nucleotides, the CDR3 is TGTGCCAGCAGTTTAGGTACAGGATCTCCGTGGACTGAAGCTTTCTTT.

As concerns this clonotype: A read error is possible here, since a much larger clone lies one base away. The chain links TRBV6-2 or TRBV6-3 to TRBJ2-4; a possible D gene is TRBD1 (7 bases). The germline gives CDR1 MNHEY, CDR2 SVGEGT. There are 14 residues in the CDR3. The CDR3 reads CSSSRGGTENIQYF. The CDR3 DNA reads as TGTTCCAGCAGCCGAGGCGGGACAGAAAACATTCAGTACTTC.

By sample share, this clonotype is medium-sized (0.01 to 0.1%). This chain links TRBV15 with TRBJ2-1; D remains ambiguous. The V gene lost 3 bases and the J gene lost 0 bases, with 27 bases spanning the gap. The CDR3 loop spans 21 amino acids. The germline gives CDR1 LNHNV, CDR2 YYDKDF (reference sequence). CDR3 sequence (DNA): TGTGCCACCAGCAGTGACGATCCCGATCGGATCCGTGACTTCTCCTACAATGAGCAGTTCTTC. Amino acids: CATSSDDPDRIRDFSYNEQFF.

By share, this clonotype ranks as medium-sized (0.01 to 0.1%). This rearrangement joins TRBV18 to TRBJ1-3, with D perhaps matching TRBD1 (5 bases). Germline V gene data show CDR1 as KGHSH and CDR2 as LQKENI. CDR3 length: 14 amino acids. The ends were cut back, 1 base at V and 5 bases at J, with 9 bases in the middle. CDR3 DNA: TGTGCCAGCTCACCACAGGGGTCGAGAAACACCATATATTTT. Translated: CASSPQGSRNTIYF.

This clonotype was found many times. The J gene is TRBJ1-1, the V gene TRBV6-1; D uncertain. Trimming stripped 5 bases from V and 3 bases from J, with 7 bases between. CDR1 and CDR2 (germline): MNHNS, SASEGT. This CDR3 spans 12 amino acids. The CDR3 spells CASSYADTEAFF. The CDR3 DNA follows: TGTGCCAGCAGTTACGCGGACACTGAAGCTTTCTTT.

By proportion, this clonotype is medium-sized (0.01 to 0.1%). V is TRBV5-5 and J is TRBJ1-1; D call uncertain. V dropped 2 bases and J dropped 0 bases, with 17 bases sitting between them. The CDR3 has 17 residues. CDR1 is SGHKS, CDR2 YYEKEE, per germline (reference sequence). The CDR3 sequence: CASSFYPPGLMNTEAFF. The DNA for the CDR3 is TGTGCCAGCAGCTTCTATCCCCCAGGCTTAATGAACACTGAAGCTTTCTTT.

The chain links TRBV10-2 to TRBJ2-1; 9 bases match TRBD2. CDR3 length: 15 amino acids. Germline V gene lookup returns CDR1 WSHSY and CDR2 SAAADI. The J segment lost 16 bases and the V segment lost 8 bases, leaving 21 bases of the junction unmatched. CDR3 residues: CASVRRAGGNNDHFF. The CDR3 nucleotides are TGCGCCAGCGTGAGAAGGGCGGGAGGGAACAATGATCATTTCTTC.

The chain couples TRBV5-4 to TRBJ1-2, with TRBD1 matching 7 bases. V was pared by 4 bases and J by 4 bases, with 16 bases of the junction left unmatched. The CDR3 extends over 17 amino acids. The germline V gene has CDR1 SGHNT and CDR2 YYREEE (reference sequence). The CDR3 bases are TGTGCCAGCAGCCAGCTTGGCGCGGTGACAGGGATCTATGGCTACACCTTC. Its protein is CASSQLGAVTGIYGYTF.

Ten or more counts support this clonotype. The junction does not match germline at one end; this may be a read error. In nucleotides, the CDR3 is TGTGCCAGCAGCCGGGACAGGGATTTAGTATTT. Protein product: CASSRDRDLVF. The chain uses TRBV5-5 and TRBJ1-1; 9 positions agree with TRBD1. The CDR3 length is 11 residues. Per germline, CDR1 SGHKS and CDR2 YYEKEE (reference sequence).

This clonotype is medium-sized by share. The germline gene is not matched at one end of the junction; a read error may be the cause. The chain joins TRBV6-1 to TRBJ2-2; D not certain. The CDR3 extends over 12 amino acids. Germline loops: CDR1 MNHNS, CDR2 SASEGT. CDR3 DNA sequence: TGTGCTAGCAGGTACCACACCGGGGAGCTGTTTTTT. This codes for CASRYHTGELFF.

By share, this clonotype counts as medium-sized (0.01 to 0.1%). DNA for the CDR3: TGTGCCAGTAGTATCCCGAGGACTAGCGGGGGACGGGATGAGCAGTTCTTC. Protein product: CASSIPRTSGGRDEQFF. The chain is built from TRBV19 and TRBJ2-1, with TRBD2 identical over 13 bases. The CDR3 is made up of 17 amino acids. Germline CDR1 and CDR2: LNHDA and SQIVND (reference sequence). Trimming at V came to 3 bases and at J to 8 bases, leaving 10 bases not matched to a gene.

By frequency in the sample, this clonotype is medium-sized. The V and J genes are TRBV19 and TRBJ2-1; 8 positions agree with TRBD2. The trim removed 1 base at V and 2 bases at J, leaving 1 base unmatched. Germline CDR1 LNHDA, CDR2 SQIVND (reference sequence). The CDR3 totals 15 residues. The CDR3 region is CASSIAGGPYNEQFF. In DNA form, the CDR3 reads TGTGCCAGTAGTATAGCGGGAGGGCCCTACAATGAGCAGTTCTTC.

By share, this clonotype ranks as medium-sized (0.01 to 0.1%). This chain links TRBV6-1 with TRBJ2-1; D not resolved. The CDR3 spans 18 residues. Germline CDR1 is MNHNS and CDR2 is SASEGT. Trimming removed 5 bases from V and 0 bases from J, with 20 bases in between. The CDR3: CASSHSRVVLSSYNEQFF. The CDR3 nucleotides read TGTGCCAGCAGTCATTCTCGGGTGGTACTCAGCTCCTACAATGAGCAGTTCTTC.